This is a list of T cell receptor beta chains from one sample in a study of T-cell memory formation after mild COVID-19. TCRdb called the 5' RACE reads again in MiXCR, with one record for every CDR3 protein. The top ten hold approximately 2.4% of the sample, which has approximately 210,000 distinct CDR3 sequences, around 18% seen once. Sequenced material: PBMCs or a T cell subset sorted from them (not recorded which). The receptors originated from an adult woman who had mild COVID-19 (a few samples of this study predate the infection). Cell type and time point are not known. The CDR3 runs from the conserved cysteine through the conserved F or W. Each record gives: V gene, J gene, clone size, D gene, CDR3 protein, CDR3 DNA. The D gene is left open where the match is weak. Only part of the rows carry a size: once, few, many, or a class if the clone is expanded.

>TRBV4-2|TRBJ1-6|NA|TRBD1
CASSQDRDRALSPLHF
TGTGCCAGCAGCCAAGATCGGGACAGGGCCCTTTCACCCCTCCACTTT
>TRBV7-9|TRBJ1-4|few|TRBD1
CASSWDRGSKLFF
TGTGCCAGCAGCTGGGACAGGGGATCAAAACTGTTTTTT
>TRBV27|TRBJ2-7|few|NA
CASSLNLVTYEQYF
TGTGCCAGCAGTCTCAATCTGGTTACCTACGAGCAGTACTTC
>TRBV7-9|TRBJ2-7|few|NA
CASQDGFGGYEQYF
TGTGCCAGTCAGGACGGATTCGGCGGGTACGAGCAGTACTTC
>TRBV4-1|TRBJ1-1|few|NA
CASRLTQGEAFF
TGCGCCAGCAGGCTCACACAGGGTGAAGCTTTCTTT
>TRBV14|TRBJ2-5|NA|NA
CASSQVSRETQYF
TGTGCCAGCAGCCAAGTTAGTCGGGAGACCCAGTACTTC
>TRBV7-2|TRBJ2-7|few|NA
CASSRNRVGEQYF
TGTGCCAGCAGCCGTAACAGGGTTGGCGAGCAGTACTTC
>TRBV7-8|TRBJ2-7|NA|NA
CASSLLDSVQYF
TGTGCCAGCAGCTTACTGGATTCAGTGCAGTACTTC
>TRBV6-5|TRBJ1-4|NA|NA
CASKGGSLGTNEKLFF
TGTGCCAGCAAAGGGGGATCACTAGGAACTAATGAAAAACTGTTTTTT
>TRBV5-1|TRBJ1-1|NA|NA
CASSLELNLNTEAFF
TGCGCCAGCAGCTTGGAGCTAAATTTGAACACTGAAGCTTTCTTT
>TRBV12-3/TRBV12-4|TRBJ1-1|few|NA
CASSFQIQVMNTEAFF
TGTGCCAGCAGTTTTCAGATCCAGGTTATGAACACTGAAGCTTTCTTT
>TRBV18|TRBJ2-5|few|NA
CASSPPGIETQYF
TGTGCCAGCTCACCACCGGGGATCGAGACCCAGTACTTC
>TRBV24-1|TRBJ2-1|NA|TRBD2
CATSQREGVRGEQFF
TGTGCCACCTCACAGCGGGAGGGTGTGAGGGGTGAGCAGTTCTTC
>TRBV6-5|TRBJ1-1|few|NA
CASSGRPDRNLAFF
TGTGCCAGCAGCGGGCGGCCAGACCGGAACTTAGCTTTCTTT
>TRBV6-2/TRBV6-3|TRBJ2-5|NA|TRBD2
CASSYSRAGGEETQYF
TGTGCCAGCAGTTACTCGAGAGCGGGAGGTGAAGAGACCCAGTACTTC
>TRBV5-1|TRBJ2-7|few|NA
CASSSMSVGSYEQYF
TGCGCCAGCAGCTCTATGAGCGTGGGCTCCTACGAGCAGTACTTC
>TRBV6-5|TRBJ1-2|NA|TRBD1
CASRGFRDSSGYTF
TGTGCCAGCAGAGGGTTCCGGGACAGTAGTGGCTACACCTTC
>TRBV18|TRBJ2-5|NA|NA
CASSPDKVQETQYF
TGTGCCAGCTCACCCGACAAGGTCCAAGAGACCCAGTACTTC
>TRBV18|TRBJ1-1|NA|NA
CASSPKMTGMNTEAFF
TGTGCCAGCTCACCTAAAATGACAGGAATGAACACTGAAGCTTTCTTT
>TRBV11-2|TRBJ2-5|few|TRBD1
CASSTDRGETQYF
TGTGCCAGCAGCACCGACAGGGGAGAGACCCAGTACTTC
>TRBV29-1|TRBJ2-3|once|NA
CSVSTSGGPTKLYTDTQYF
TGCAGCGTTTCAACTTCTGGCGGACCTACAAAACTTTACACAGATACGCAGTATTTT
>TRBV6-2/TRBV6-3|TRBJ1-1|few|NA
CASNSRRGMNTEAFF
TGTGCCAGCAACAGTAGAAGGGGGATGAACACTGAAGCTTTCTTT
>TRBV5-1|TRBJ2-5|NA|NA
CASSLSGLEETQYF
TGCGCCAGCAGCTTGTCCGGGCTAGAAGAGACCCAGTACTTC
>TRBV5-5|TRBJ2-3|few|NA
CASSLVPGETDTQYF
TGTGCCAGCAGCTTGGTACCAGGGGAAACAGATACGCAGTATTTT
>TRBV25-1|TRBJ1-3|few|TRBD1
CASSASYRGPGNTIYF
TGTGCCAGCAGTGCCTCCTACAGGGGGCCAGGAAACACCATATATTTT
>TRBV11-2|TRBJ2-1|NA|NA
CASSPGGDEQFF
TGTGCCAGCAGCCCCGGCGGCGATGAGCAGTTCTTC
>TRBV4-3|TRBJ2-1|NA|TRBD2
CASSHGPGLAGGIDNEQFF
TGCGCCAGCAGCCATGGACCGGGACTAGCGGGAGGAATCGACAATGAGCAGTTCTTC
>TRBV29-1|TRBJ1-1|few|NA
CSVLSGTNTEAFF
TGCAGCGTTCTGTCAGGGACGAACACTGAAGCTTTCTTT
>TRBV3-1|TRBJ2-2|NA|NA
CASSQGYEGSLGELFF
TGTGCCAGCAGCCAAGGGTACGAGGGGTCCTTAGGGGAGCTGTTTTTT
>TRBV7-9|TRBJ2-2|few|NA
CASSLHGGYTGELFF
TGTGCCAGCAGTCTACACGGCGGCTACACCGGGGAGCTGTTTTTT
>TRBV20-1|TRBJ2-1|few|NA
CSAIGNPNEQFF
TGCAGTGCTATCGGCAATCCCAATGAGCAGTTCTTC
>TRBV20-1|TRBJ2-7|NA|NA
CSARVNGSFLREQYF
TGCAGTGCTAGAGTCAACGGGAGTTTCCTCCGCGAGCAGTACTTC
>TRBV20-1|TRBJ2-3|NA|NA
CSASGSTDTQYF
TGCAGTGCTAGCGGCAGCACAGATACGCAGTATTTT
>TRBV10-3|TRBJ2-7|NA|TRBD1
CAISGSSGIGQDLYEQYF
TGTGCCATCAGTGGGAGCTCGGGGATAGGACAGGACCTCTACGAGCAGTACTTC
>TRBV5-6|TRBJ2-5|few|NA
CASSPGVSWGETQYF
TGTGCCAGCAGCCCGGGGGTTTCCTGGGGGGAGACCCAGTACTTC
>TRBV5-1|TRBJ2-3|NA|NA
CASSLEQGVTDTQYF
TGCGCCAGCAGCTTGGAACAGGGTGTGACAGATACGCAGTATTTT
>TRBV20-1|TRBJ1-3|NA|TRBD1
CSARVLTGRTGNTIYF
TGCAGTGCTAGAGTCTTGACAGGGCGTACTGGAAACACCATATATTTT
>TRBV5-1|TRBJ2-7|few|TRBD1
CASSDRTGTHEQYF
TGCGCCAGCAGCGACCGGACAGGGACCCACGAGCAGTACTTC
>TRBV5-6|TRBJ2-3|NA|TRBD1
CASSATDRGRADTQYF
TGTGCCAGCAGCGCTACGGACAGGGGGCGAGCAGATACGCAGTATTTT
>TRBV2|TRBJ1-6|NA|NA
CASTRQYNSPLHF
TGTGCCAGCACGAGACAGTATAATTCACCCCTCCACTTT
>TRBV5-1|TRBJ2-7|few|NA
CASTPEEGTKYYEQYF
TGCGCCAGCACTCCCGAGGAGGGGACGAAATACTACGAGCAGTACTTC
>TRBV7-2|TRBJ2-3|NA|NA
CASSPNGPITDTQYF
TGTGCCAGCAGCCCCAACGGACCCATCACAGATACGCAGTATTTT
>TRBV12-3/TRBV12-4|TRBJ2-5|few|NA
CASSKSAQETQYF
TGTGCCAGCAGCAAAAGCGCGCAAGAGACCCAGTACTTC
>TRBV7-9|TRBJ1-5|few|NA
CASSGAGDQPQHF
TGTGCCAGCAGCGGGGCAGGGGATCAGCCCCAGCATTTT
>TRBV7-6|TRBJ2-3|NA|TRBD2
CASSKGPNSGGADTQYF
TGTGCCAGCAGCAAGGGACCAAACAGCGGGGGCGCAGATACGCAGTATTTT
>TRBV23-1|TRBJ2-1|many|TRBD2
CASILAGSYNEQFF
TGCGCCAGCATACTAGCGGGGTCCTACAATGAGCAGTTCTTC
>TRBV18|TRBJ2-3|NA|NA
CASSPSRTSTDTQYF
TGTGCCAGCTCACCGAGTAGGACGAGCACAGATACGCAGTATTTT
>TRBV7-2|TRBJ2-5|NA|NA
CASSLAKGIGETQYF
TGTGCCAGCAGCTTAGCTAAGGGAATCGGAGAGACCCAGTACTTC